The clone carrying this T cell receptor (beta chain) appeared many times. Its cognate antigen is unknown. This sample is part of a study of T-cell memory formation after mild COVID-19. Findings of the study overall: The finding that pre-infection memory included some responding clones suggested that cross-reactive memory joined. Second-wave clones reaching peak frequency on day 37 lacked confirmed SARS-CoV-2 specificity. Contracting clones from day 15 to 85 showed balanced CD4/CD8; later expanders favored CD4+.

The CDR3 spans 14 residues. Trimming pared 4 bases from V and 0 bases from J, leaving 7 bases between. CDR1 is SGHRS, CDR2 YFSETQ, per germline. Employing constant-segment primers, 5'RACE generated TCR alpha and TCR beta cDNA libraries bearing sample barcodes and UMIs. TCRdb processed the 5' RACE reads anew with MiXCR; each CDR3 protein has one entry. The sample consists of some 50,000 distinct CDR3 sequences, roughly 12% of them appearing once. The sample was PBMCs or a T cell subset sorted from them (not recorded which). This receptor was taken from a man between 18 and 35 years old who had mild COVID-19 (a few samples of this study predate the infection). Cell type and time point are not known. The chain recombines TRBV5-1 with TRBJ2-2, with D tentatively TRBD1 (6 bases). DNA for the CDR3: TGCGCCAGCAGCGGGACAACGAACACCGGGGAGCTGTTTTTT. Its translation is CASSGTTNTGELFF.